Detailed here is one T cell receptor (beta chain). This sample was included in a study of OX40 agonist ivuxolimab in advanced cancers. Overall study context: The study treated patients with ivuxolimab, an agonistic anti-OX40 (CD134) antibody.

TCRdb keeps only in-frame clones here, not all; method: immunoSEQ multiplex PCR. The sample lists 21,000 or so clones; around 85% were seen once. The V gene lost 2 bases and the J gene lost 6 bases, with 7 bases spanning the gap. The CDR3 has 12 amino acids. Germline assignment: CDR1 SQVTM and CDR2 ANQGSEA. The source material was CD4+ or CD8+ T cells sorted from blood, sampled in a trial of the OX40 agonist ivuxolimab. The TCR originated in an adult with an advanced solid tumor such as melanoma, head and neck, liver or kidney cancer. J is TRBJ2-2 and V is TRBV29-1; no reliable D call. The CDR3 DNA is TGCAGCGTTGAAAGAGCTTCCGGGGAGCTGTTTTTT. It codes for CSVERASGELFF.